Presented here are 31 T cell receptor beta chains from one specimen sequenced in a study of T cell responses to AZD1222 COVID-19 vaccine. The repertoire was sequenced with immunoSEQ multiplex PCR; TCRdb's copy has only in-frame clones and lacks some. The data hold around 99,000 clones, with roughly 84% observed a single time. Sequences were derived from peripheral blood, sampled on day 0 of AZD1222 vaccination. The receptors stem from an adult in good health.

A few counts support this clone. The genes are TRBV6-2 or TRBV6-3 and TRBJ2-4; D is ambiguous. The CDR3 has 15 residues. The V end lost 2 bases, the J end lost 0 bases, and 8 bases lay between the germline ends. From germline, CDR1 is MNHEY and CDR2 SVGEGT. The DNA of the CDR3 is TGTGCCAGCAGTTACCTCGGCAAAGCCAAAAACATTCAGTACTTC. It yields the protein CASSYLGKAKNIQYF.

This clone was picked up one time. This chain connects TRBV30 to TRBJ1-4, with D uncertain. V dropped 0 bases and J dropped 7 bases, with 15 bases sitting between them. There are 15 residues in the CDR3. Germline V gives CDR1 GTSNPN, CDR2 SVGIG (reference sequence). CDR3 bases: TGTGCCTGGAGTGTACGATCGGGGAGGGCTGAAAAACTGTTTTTT. Protein sequence: CAWSVRSGRAEKLFF.

The chain is built from TRBV19 and TRBJ1-1; D is unclear. The CDR3 runs 14 residues. V shed 6 bases and J shed 1 base, with 12 bases lying between them. Germline V gene lookup returns CDR1 LNHDA and CDR2 SQIVND (reference sequence). CDR3 DNA sequence: TGTGCCAGTAGGTTACAAGGATGGAACACTGAAGCTTTCTTT. This encodes CASRLQGWNTEAFF.

V usage is TRBV9 and J usage is TRBJ2-2; unclear D gene. Trimming removed 1 base from V and 5 bases from J, with 12 bases in between. The CDR3 is 15 amino acids. CDR1 and CDR2 from the germline V gene are SGDLS and YYNGEE. For the CDR3, the DNA is TGTGCCAGCAGCGTACCCGCGTCGGTAACCGGGGAGCTGTTTTTT. This codes for CASSVPASVTGELFF.

The chain joins TRBV30 to TRBJ2-7, with D uncertain. This CDR3 is built from 12 residues. The ends were cut back, 2 bases at V and 5 bases at J, with 10 bases in the middle. Per the germline V gene, CDR1 is GTSNPN and CDR2 is SVGIG (reference sequence). The CDR3 nucleotides read TGTGCCTGGAGTCTGCAGGTCCACGAGCAGTACTTC. Amino acid sequence: CAWSLQVHEQYF.

This chain links TRBV6-6 with TRBJ1-4; TRBD1 might be the D (6 bases). V was trimmed by 5 bases and J by 5 bases, leaving 27 bases between them. There are 19 residues in the CDR3. In germline, CDR1 is MNHNY, CDR2 SVGAGI (reference sequence). CDR3 DNA sequence: TGTGCCAGCAGTCCCCTGGCACGGGGGCTTGACCCGAAAAATGAAAAACTGTTTTTT. This translates into CASSPLARGLDPKNEKLFF.

The chain recombines TRBV6-5 with TRBJ1-6; TRBD1 agrees at 9 bases. V trimming: 6 bases; J trimming: 7 bases; junction bases outside the gene matches: 7. This CDR3 region has 15 residues. The germline gives CDR1 MNHEY, CDR2 SVGAGI. CDR3 coding DNA: TGTGCCAGCAGCCGGGACAGGGTTCCGAATTCACCCCTCCACTTT. Amino acids: CASSRDRVPNSPLHF.

The chain's CDR3 is CSGPANYGYTF. The CDR3 DNA reads TGCAGTGGGCCGGCTAACTATGGCTACACCTTC. The J gene is TRBJ1-2, the V gene TRBV20-1, with no clear D. V lost 7 bases, J lost 0 bases, and 6 bases lay in between. This CDR3 region has 11 residues. Looked up from germline, CDR1 is DFQATT and CDR2 is SNEGSKA (reference sequence).

This chain links TRBV3-1 (or the pseudogene TRBV3-2) with TRBJ1-1; D is uncertain. CDR1 and CDR2 (germline): LGHDT, YNNKEL (reference sequence). The germline V and J ends were trimmed by 10 bases and 1 base, with 13 bases remaining between them. The CDR3 sequence is 13 residues long. The CDR3 DNA reads as TGTGCCATATCCCTGGGCCCGAACACTGAAGCTTTCTTT. It yields the protein CAISLGPNTEAFF.

V is TRBV6-1 and J is TRBJ2-1, with TRBD1 identical over 7 bases. CDR3 size: 14 residues. V was pared by 3 bases and J by 3 bases, with 2 bases of the junction left unmatched. Germline assignment: CDR1 MNHNS and CDR2 SASEGT. CDR3 nucleotides: TGTGCCAGCAGTGAGGACAGGTACTACAATGAGCAGTTCTTC. Amino acids: CASSEDRYYNEQFF.

V usage is TRBV19 and J usage is TRBJ2-5; D is undetermined. This CDR3 contains 15 residues. V lost 7 bases and J 5 bases, leaving 20 bases between the germline ends. Germline V gives CDR1 LNHDA, CDR2 SQIVND (reference sequence). CDR3 in DNA: TGTGCCAGTAAGGAGTCAGCCGGCCATACGGAGACCCAGTACTTC. Its translation is CASKESAGHTETQYF.

This clone was seen a single time. The chain couples TRBV6-2 or TRBV6-3 to TRBJ1-1; D possibly corresponds to TRBD1 (5 bases). V was shortened by 5 bases and J by 0 bases, with 13 bases between the two germline ends. CDR1 and CDR2 (germline): MNHEY, SVGEGT. The CDR3 is made up of 15 amino acids. CDR3: CASSPLKTVNTEAFF. As DNA, the CDR3 is TGTGCCAGCAGTCCCCTGAAGACAGTGAACACTGAAGCTTTCTTT.

V usage is TRBV10-3 and J usage is TRBJ2-7; D tentatively fits TRBD1 or TRBD2 (6 bases each). With 6 bases removed from V and 4 bases from J, the gap between germline ends came to 16 bases. Germline values: CDR1 ENHRY, CDR2 SYGVKD. CDR3 length: 14 amino acids. CDR3 sequence: CAIREGTGSYEQYV. The CDR3, as DNA: TGTGCCATCAGGGAGGGCACAGGGTCGTACGAGCAGTACGTC.

The V call is TRBV2, the J call TRBJ2-1; 15 bases are a match to TRBD2. The CDR3 contains 15 residues. The ends lost 8 bases at V and 9 bases at J; junction bases unmatched: 8. The germline V gene has CDR1 SNHLY and CDR2 FYNNEI. The CDR3 nucleotides are TGTGCCAGCCCCAAGGGACTAGCGGGAGGAGTTGAGCAGTTCTTC. Its translation is CASPKGLAGGVEQFF.

This clone came up once. The J gene is TRBJ2-1, the V gene TRBV6-1, with 12 bases that match TRBD2. Looked up from germline, CDR1 is MNHNS and CDR2 is SASEGT. The CDR3 loop spans 15 amino acids. V trimming: 3 bases; J trimming: 7 bases; junction bases outside the gene matches: 4. The CDR3 spells CASSETSGRANEQFF. CDR3 nucleotides: TGTGCCAGCAGTGAGACTAGCGGGAGAGCAAATGAGCAGTTCTTC.

This clone has more than one count but fewer than ten. The chain carries TRBV9 and TRBJ1-1, with a possible D match to TRBD1 (5 bases). V dropped 2 bases and J dropped 5 bases, with 19 bases sitting between them. This CDR3 spans 16 amino acids. Germline lookup yields CDR1 SGDLS and CDR2 YYNGEE. CDR3 bases: TGTGCCAGCAGCGTCGGGCTACGGGCCGGGGGTACTGAAGCTTTCTTT. Translated, it gives CASSVGLRAGGTEAFF.

The rearrangement joins TRBV7-9 to TRBJ2-1; unclear D gene. The CDR3 has 14 amino acids. V was pared by 5 bases and J by 2 bases, with 10 bases between. From germline, CDR1 is SEHNR and CDR2 FQNEAQ (reference sequence). This CDR3 reads CASSPRRTYNEQFF. Written as DNA, the CDR3 is TGTGCCAGCAGCCCCCGGCGAACCTACAATGAGCAGTTCTTC.

V usage is TRBV5-1 and J usage is TRBJ1-3; weak D call: TRBD1 (5 bases). Looked up from germline, CDR1 is SGHRS and CDR2 is YFSETQ. V shed 0 bases and J shed 4 bases, with 11 bases lying between them. The CDR3 is 15 residues long. Here the CDR3 DNA reads TGCGCCAGCAGCTTGGCTTCAGGGATGGGAAACACCATATATTTT. It is translated as CASSLASGMGNTIYF. Complete variable domain (other parts from reference TRBV5-1 and TRBJ1-3): KAGVTQTPRYLIKTRGQQVTLSCSPISGHRSVSWYQQTPGQGLQFLFEYFSETQRNKGNFPGRFSGRQFSNSRSEMNVSTLELGDSALYLCASSLASGMGNTIYFGEGSWLTVV.

This clone was detected only a few times. The chain uses TRBV12-3 or TRBV12-4 and TRBJ1-1, with 7 bases matching TRBD1. This CDR3 spans 12 amino acids. V shed 5 bases and J 10 bases; nucleotides not matched to a gene: 7. CDR3 bases: TGTGCCAGCAGTCCCCAGGGGGATGGAGCTTTCTTT. Translating gives CASSPQGDGAFF.

The chain uses TRBV9 and TRBJ1-1, with D maybe TRBD1 (5 bases). This CDR3 spans 15 amino acids. Germline assignment: CDR1 SGDLS and CDR2 YYNGEE. The germline V and J ends were trimmed by 4 bases and 2 bases, with 15 bases remaining between them. CDR3 DNA sequence: TGTGCCAGCAGCCCGGTGGGGCAGCTAAACACTGAAGCTTTCTTT. As protein: CASSPVGQLNTEAFF.

This clone was detected only once. This sequence joins TRBV11-3 and TRBJ2-5; D is unresolved. Germline CDR1 SGHNT, CDR2 YENEEA. V lost 3 bases and J lost 5, with 10 bases in between. CDR3 size: 13 residues. For the CDR3, the DNA is TGTGCCAGCAGCTTTCCTCTCGGGGAGACCCAGTACTTC. As protein: CASSFPLGETQYF.

V and J are TRBV19 and TRBJ1-1, with TRBD1 matching 9 bases. V lost 1 base, J lost 4 bases, and 1 base stayed unmatched. Germline CDR1 is LNHDA and CDR2 is SQIVND (reference sequence). The CDR3 totals 14 residues. CDR3 coding DNA: TGTGCCAGTAGTATAGTGGACAGGGGCACTGAAGCTTTCTTT. Translated, it gives CASSIVDRGTEAFF.

The gene calls are TRBV20-1 and TRBJ2-3, with D tentatively TRBD1 (6 bases). There are 11 residues in the CDR3. Germline V lookup: CDR1 DFQATT, CDR2 SNEGSKA (reference sequence). The V gene lost 3 bases and the J gene lost 8 bases, with 9 bases spanning the gap. CDR3 bases: TGCAGTGCTAGGGTCAGGGGTACGCAGTATTTT. Amino acids: CSARVRGTQYF.

This sequence joins TRBV5-1 and TRBJ2-6; D is perhaps TRBD1 (6 bases). Per the germline V gene, CDR1 is SGHRS and CDR2 is YFSETQ. The CDR3 runs 18 residues. V lost 4 bases to trimming and J lost 0 bases, with 17 bases between them. The CDR3 DNA reads as TGCGCCAGCAGCCCTACCGCAGGGGTGAGCTCTGGGGCCAACGTCCTGACTTTC. This codes for CASSPTAGVSSGANVLTF.

The rearrangement links TRBV28 to TRBJ1-5; D call uncertain. Between the trimmed V and J ends, which lost 2 bases and 3 bases, there was a span of 14 bases. The CDR3 is made up of 16 amino acids. CDR1 is MDHEN, CDR2 SYDVKM, per germline. The CDR3 spells CASSLRRILINQPQHF. The CDR3 bases are TGTGCCAGCAGTTTAAGGAGAATACTGATCAATCAGCCCCAGCATTTT.

The chain is built from TRBV15 and TRBJ2-7, with D possibly matching TRBD1 (6 bases). From germline, CDR1 is LNHNV and CDR2 YYDKDF (reference sequence). There are 17 residues in the CDR3. V dropped 1 base and J dropped 6 bases, with 22 bases sitting between them. The CDR3: CATSRGASAGAFIEQYF. The CDR3 DNA sequence: TGTGCCACCAGCAGAGGGGCGTCGGCAGGGGCCTTTATCGAGCAGTACTTC.

The chain links TRBV11-2 to TRBJ1-2; the D is unclear. The CDR3 length is 14 residues. Germline V gives CDR1 SGHAT, CDR2 FQNNGV. The V gene lost 5 bases and the J gene lost 0 bases, with 10 bases spanning the gap. In DNA form, the CDR3 reads TGTGCCAGCAGCCTAACTACAGCTAACTATGGCTACACCTTC. Protein: CASSLTTANYGYTF.

This clone was observed once. The genes are TRBV11-2 and TRBJ1-4; TRBD1 matches 7 bases. Germline CDR1 is SGHAT and CDR2 is FQNNGV. The junction had 7 bases not matched to a gene; V was cut back by 4 bases and J by 5 bases. The CDR3 consists of 15 residues. The CDR3, as DNA: TGTGCCAGCAGCTCCTCGGGACAGCCAAATGAAAAACTGTTTTTT. Its protein is CASSSSGQPNEKLFF. The full variable domain, completed using reference TRBV11-2 and TRBJ1-4, is EAGVAQSPRYKIIEKRQSVAFWCNPISGHATLYWYQQILGQGPKLLIQFQNNGVVDDSQLPKDRFSAERLKGVDSTLKIQPAKLEDSAVYLCASSSSGQPNEKLFFGSGTQLSVL.

The V and J genes are TRBV12-5 and TRBJ1-5; D remains unclear. CDR1 and CDR2 (germline): LGHNT, FRNRAP. The germline V and J ends were trimmed by 6 bases and 3 bases, with 3 bases remaining between them. CDR3 length: 11 residues. The DNA for the CDR3 is TGTGCTAGTGGCTCCAATCAGCCCCAGCATTTT. Its protein product is CASGSNQPQHF.

This rearrangement joins TRBV19 to TRBJ1-1; unclear D gene. The ends were cut back, 5 bases at V and 1 base at J, with 11 bases in the middle. The length of the CDR3 is 14 residues. Germline values: CDR1 LNHDA, CDR2 SQIVND (reference sequence). The DNA of the CDR3 is TGTGCCAGTAGTCCAAGACGGCAGAACACTGAAGCTTTCTTT. Protein: CASSPRRQNTEAFF.

The chain couples TRBV7-2 to TRBJ2-6; 11 nucleotides match TRBD2. Germline CDR1 SGHTA, CDR2 FQGNSA. This CDR3 is 18 amino acids long. V dropped 5 bases and J dropped 0; count of bases not matched to a gene: 6. CDR3 DNA: TGTGCCAGCAGCCAGATTAGCGGGAGGGCCTCTGGGGCCAACGTCCTGACTTTC. This encodes CASSQISGRASGANVLTF.